The rows below give T cell receptor beta chains drawn from one sample of a study of shared clonotypes between healthy human individuals. Only in-frame clones appear in the TCRdb table, and some are missing; sequencing was by immunoSEQ multiplex PCR. Of 550,000 to 750,000 clones detected, around 92% appear once; the ten largest clones hold roughly 22%. Input material: naive CD8+ T cells sorted from blood. These receptors originate from a man aged 25 to 40 in good health. Each CDR3 is given with its conserved first and last residue. The D gene is left open where the match is weak. The listing skips clone size in some rows; elsewhere it reads once, few, many or a size class.

j_call: TRBJ2-7; d_call: -; clone_size: -; v_call: TRBV5-1; cdr3_nt: TGCGCCAGCAGGGAGGAACTAGCTTTTGATAAGCAGTACTTC; cdr3_aa: CASREELAFDKQYF
j_call: TRBJ2-7; d_call: TRBD2; clone_size: -; v_call: TRBV7-2; cdr3_nt: TGTGCCAGCAGCCCCGGACTAGGAAATTTCTACGAGCAGTACTTC; cdr3_aa: CASSPGLGNFYEQYF
j_call: TRBJ2-7; d_call: TRBD2; clone_size: -; v_call: TRBV4-1; cdr3_nt: TGCGCCAGCAGCCAGGTATTAGCGGGAGACTACGAGCAGTACTTC; cdr3_aa: CASSQVLAGDYEQYF
j_call: TRBJ2-7; d_call: -; clone_size: -; v_call: TRBV28; cdr3_nt: TGTGCCAGCAGTTACGAGAGGCAGTACTTC; cdr3_aa: CASSYERQYF
j_call: TRBJ2-1; d_call: TRBD2; clone_size: -; v_call: TRBV6-1; cdr3_nt: TGTGCCAGCAGTGAGTCCCCTTTGATAGCGGGAGGAGAGAATGAGCAGTTCTTC; cdr3_aa: CASSESPLIAGGENEQFF
j_call: TRBJ1-5; d_call: -; clone_size: once; v_call: TRBV7-9; cdr3_nt: TGTGCCAGCAGCTTAGCAGGGGGGGTATCAGGGCCCCAGCATTTT; cdr3_aa: CASSLAGGVSGPQHF
j_call: TRBJ2-3; d_call: -; clone_size: -; v_call: TRBV6-5; cdr3_nt: TGTGCCAGCAGTGCGACTAGTTGGGGCACAGATACGCAGTATTTT; cdr3_aa: CASSATSWGTDTQYF
j_call: TRBJ1-2; d_call: -; clone_size: -; v_call: TRBV10-2; cdr3_nt: TGCGCCAGCAGTGAGGGGGACGTCTATGGCTACACCTTC; cdr3_aa: CASSEGDVYGYTF
j_call: TRBJ2-7; d_call: -; clone_size: -; v_call: TRBV4-1; cdr3_nt: TGCGCCAGCAGCCAATTGGTGGAGGGGGCGGTCGAGCAGTACTTC; cdr3_aa: CASSQLVEGAVEQYF
j_call: TRBJ1-1; d_call: TRBD1; clone_size: -; v_call: TRBV5-4; cdr3_nt: TGTGCCAGCAGCGTTGGGACAGCGAACACTGAAGCTTTCTTT; cdr3_aa: CASSVGTANTEAFF